The 24 T cell receptor beta chains given below trace back to one sample, sequenced in a study of T cell responses to AZD1222 COVID-19 vaccine. The data were produced by immunoSEQ multiplex PCR, yet TCRdb's version contains in-frame clones alone and is incomplete. Among about 79,000 clones, more than 75% were seen once, and the ten largest hold around 20%. This specimen was peripheral blood, taken on day 0 of AZD1222 vaccination. The source is an adult in good health.

The genes are TRBV21-1 and TRBJ2-1. TRBV21-1 is annotated as a pseudogene. The CDR3 is 15 residues long. CDR3 in DNA: TGTGCCAGCAGCAAAGGGGTCCCGAACTACAATGAGCAGTTCTTC. This translates into CASSKGVPNYNEQFF.

The J gene is TRBJ1-2, the V gene TRBV12-3 or TRBV12-4; D is possibly TRBD1 (5 bases). The V gene lost 5 bases and the J gene lost 8 bases, with 12 bases spanning the gap. The CDR3 sequence is 12 residues long. The CDR3 DNA is TGTGCCAGCAGTCAAGGGGCCATCGGCTACACCTTC. Its protein is CASSQGAIGYTF.

The V gene is TRBV24-1, the J gene TRBJ2-1, with D perhaps TRBD1 or TRBD2 (6 bases each). V shed 3 bases and J shed 8 bases, with 19 bases lying between them. Germline CDR1 reads KGHDR; CDR2 reads SFDVKD. This CDR3 is built from 16 residues. CDR3 DNA: TGTGCCACCAGTGATGCAGGGGCCAGGACTACGGATGAGCAGTTCTTC. It yields the protein CATSDAGARTTDEQFF.

This clone was seen more than once but under ten times. Written as DNA, the CDR3 is TGTGCAAGTTGCTTAGTAGAGGGTAGGGGAGATACGCAGTATTTT. This gives the protein CASCLVEGRGDTQYF. The V call is TRBV12-2, the J call TRBJ2-3. TRBV12-2 is assigned pseudogene status. The length of the CDR3 is 15 residues.

CDR3 protein: CASSRQGDTEAFF. CDR3 in DNA: TGTGCCAGTAGTCGCCAGGGGGACACTGAAGCTTTCTTT. The chain couples TRBV19 to TRBJ1-1; TRBD1 agrees at 7 bases. Looked up from germline, CDR1 is LNHDA and CDR2 is SQIVND (reference sequence). The CDR3 totals 13 residues. J lost 3 bases, V lost 5 bases, and 3 bases had no gene match.

There are a few counts of this clone. V gene TRBV30 combines with J gene TRBJ2-7, with D uncertain. V was clipped by 0 bases and J by 5 bases, with 17 bases between them. The CDR3 consists of 15 residues. Germline V gene sequence: CDR1 GTSNPN, CDR2 SVGIG (reference sequence). The CDR3 sequence is CAWSVRRISIHEQYF. The CDR3 DNA reads as TGTGCCTGGAGTGTACGGCGCATATCGATCCACGAGCAGTACTTC. Full variable domain (outside the CDR3, taken from reference TRBV30 and TRBJ2-7): SQTIHQWPATLVQPVGSPLSLECTVEGTSNPNLYWYRQAAGRGLQLLFYSVGIGQISSEVPQNLSASRPQDRQFILSSKKLLLSDSGFYLCAWSVRRISIHEQYFGPGTRLTVT.

The chain employs TRBV30 and TRBJ1-3; D remains ambiguous. CDR3 length equals 12 residues. Germline V gene lookup returns CDR1 GTSNPN and CDR2 SVGIG (reference sequence). V shed 4 bases and J shed 2 bases, with 6 bases lying between them. The CDR3 DNA reads TGTGCCTGGAAGGCAGCTGGAAACACCATATATTTT. This encodes CAWKAAGNTIYF.

V usage is TRBV5-6 and J usage is TRBJ1-1; 8 bases agree with TRBD1. J was trimmed by 5 bases and V by 0 bases; bases with no gene match: 6. Germline CDR1 and CDR2: SGHDT and YYEEEE. This CDR3 comprises 15 residues. In nucleotides, the CDR3 is TGTGCCAGCAGCTTGGTTGACAGGGGAAGGACTGAAGCTTTCTTT. Amino acids: CASSLVDRGRTEAFF.

The genes are TRBV28 and TRBJ1-2, with a tentative D call TRBD1 (6 bases). Germline values: CDR1 MDHEN, CDR2 SYDVKM. The CDR3 has 14 residues. V shed 6 bases and J shed 2 bases, with 13 bases lying between them. The CDR3 sequence: CASRTGTTNYGYTF. The CDR3 bases are TGTGCCAGCAGGACCGGGACAACAAACTATGGCTACACCTTC.

This clone is medium-sized by share. The J gene is TRBJ2-1, the V gene TRBV27; 7 bases agree with TRBD2. The V and J ends lost 5 bases and 4 bases, in that order; junction bases with no gene match: 8. The germline V gene encodes CDR1 MNHEY and CDR2 SMNVEV (reference sequence). The CDR3 is 15 residues long. The CDR3 DNA reads TGTGCCAGCAGTCCTGGACTAGGATTGTACAATGAGCAGTTCTTC. As protein: CASSPGLGLYNEQFF.

The V and J genes are TRBV18 and TRBJ1-4; D is unclear. The CDR3 consists of 14 residues. V gave up 3 bases and J gave up 6 bases, with 11 bases separating them. Germline V gene data show CDR1 as KGHSH and CDR2 as LQKENI. For the CDR3, the DNA is TGTGCCAGCTCACCTCCAATAGGCGATGAAAAACTGTTTTTT. Translated: CASSPPIGDEKLFF.

The sample holds one count of this clone. This chain links TRBV14 with TRBJ2-4, with 9 nucleotides matching TRBD1. Germline V gene lookup returns CDR1 SGHDN and CDR2 FVKESK. V lost 3 bases to trimming and J lost 13 bases; unmatched junction nucleotides: 7. CDR3 length: 13 residues. CDR3 bases: TGTGCCAGCAGCCAGGGGACAGGGAACCAACAGTACTTC. As protein: CASSQGTGNQQYF. Full variable domain (rest looked up from reference TRBV14 and TRBJ2-4): EAGVTQFPSHSVIEKGQTVTLRCDPISGHDNLYWYRRVMGKEIKFLLHFVKESKQDESGMPNNRFLAERTGGTYSTLKVQPAELEDSGVYFCASSQGTGNQQYFGAGTRLSVL.

The rearrangement joins TRBV10-2 to TRBJ1-5, with D hard to call. This CDR3 is 14 amino acids long. CDR1 and CDR2 from the germline V gene are WSHSY and SAAADI. V dropped 0 bases and J dropped 1 base, with 4 bases sitting between them. CDR3 in amino acids: CASSESGSNQPQHF. The DNA of the CDR3 is TGCGCCAGCAGTGAGTCGGGGAGCAATCAGCCCCAGCATTTT.

The chain carries TRBV7-8 and TRBJ2-5, with 12 bases that match TRBD2. The ends lost 5 bases at V and 1 base at J; junction bases unmatched: 8. Germline V lookup: CDR1 SGHVS, CDR2 FQNEAQ. The CDR3 is 17 amino acids. Written as DNA, the CDR3 is TGTGCCAGCAGCCTTCAGACTAGCGGGGGACCCCAAGAGACCCAGTACTTC. Translating it yields CASSLQTSGGPQETQYF.

The genes are TRBV11-2 and TRBJ1-4, with D tentatively TRBD1 (5 bases). The length of the CDR3 is 13 residues. CDR1 SGHAT and CDR2 FQNNGV come from the germline V gene. The V end lost 5 bases, the J end lost 7 bases, and 11 bases lay between the germline ends. The CDR3 spells CASSPVGVEKLFF. CDR3 nucleotides: TGTGCCAGCAGCCCCGTAGGGGTTGAAAAACTGTTTTTT.

The V gene is TRBV19, the J gene TRBJ2-7; D is uncertain. The germline gives CDR1 LNHDA, CDR2 SQIVND (reference sequence). The CDR3 has 15 residues. Trimming pared 7 bases from V and 1 base from J, leaving 17 bases between. The CDR3 loop reads CASTEAFHWSYEQYF. The CDR3, as DNA: TGTGCCAGTACCGAAGCCTTCCACTGGTCCTACGAGCAGTACTTC.

The V gene is TRBV30, the J gene TRBJ2-3; no definite D call. Between the trimmed V and J ends, which lost 3 bases and 9 bases, there was a span of 10 bases. Germline-derived CDR1 and CDR2 are GTSNPN and SVGIG (reference sequence). The CDR3 consists of 11 residues. CDR3 DNA sequence: TGTGCCTGGAGGTCACGGGTGACGCAGTATTTT. Protein: CAWRSRVTQYF.

This rearrangement joins TRBV19 to TRBJ1-1, with TRBD1 matching over 7 bases. The CDR3 sequence is 13 residues long. CDR1 and CDR2 from the germline V gene are LNHDA and SQIVND (reference sequence). The trim removed 6 bases at V and 0 bases at J, leaving 1 base unmatched. CDR3 in amino acids: CASRTGMNTEAFF. The CDR3 coding sequence is TGTGCCAGTAGGACAGGGATGAACACTGAAGCTTTCTTT.

V is TRBV2 and J is TRBJ1-2, with D uncertain. The CDR3 is made up of 13 amino acids. The V end lost 7 bases, the J end lost 4 bases, and 13 bases lay between the germline ends. CDR1 is SNHLY and CDR2 is FYNNEI in the germline V gene. CDR3 coding DNA: TGTGCCAGCACCCCCCGGACCTCCTATGGCTACACCTTC. Translation: CASTPRTSYGYTF.

The J gene is TRBJ1-4, the V gene TRBV5-1, with 9 positions matching TRBD1. Per germline, CDR1 SGHRS and CDR2 YFSETQ. The V segment lost 3 bases and the J segment 6 bases; nucleotides outside the gene matches: 3. This CDR3 has 14 amino acids. The CDR3 is CASSSGTGYEKLFF. The CDR3 DNA reads as TGCGCCAGCAGCTCGGGGACAGGGTATGAAAAACTGTTTTTT.

The gene calls are TRBV3-1 (or the pseudogene TRBV3-2) and TRBJ2-5; D may be TRBD1 (5 bases). The V gene's germline CDR1 is LGHDT and CDR2 YNNKEL (reference sequence). CDR3 size: 13 residues. Trimming shortened V by 4 bases and J by 1 base, and 7 bases separated the two germline ends. The CDR3 here is CASSPTVQETQYF. CDR3 nucleotide sequence: TGTGCCAGCAGCCCGACAGTCCAAGAGACCCAGTACTTC.

The chain has TRBV5-5 and TRBJ2-7; D ambiguous. The V end lost 0 bases, the J end lost 4 bases, and 5 bases lay between the germline ends. The germline gives CDR1 SGHKS, CDR2 YYEKEE (reference sequence). CDR3 length: 12 residues. Here the CDR3 reads CASSLADYEQYF. The DNA of the CDR3 is TGTGCCAGCAGCTTGGCGGATTACGAGCAGTACTTC.

The chain recombines TRBV10-3 with TRBJ1-5; D gene unclear. Germline V gene data show CDR1 as ENHRY and CDR2 as SYGVKD. V lost 2 bases and J 9 bases, leaving 17 bases between the germline ends. The CDR3 is 15 residues long. The CDR3 region has the DNA TGTGCCATCAGTGAGCTAGTACAGCGACCTGCGCCCCAGCATTTT. The encoded protein is CAISELVQRPAPQHF.

This sequence joins TRBV27 and TRBJ1-1; maybe TRBD1 (6 bases). V was clipped by 8 bases and J by 7 bases, with 26 bases between them. There are 16 residues in the CDR3. The germline V gene encodes CDR1 MNHEY and CDR2 SMNVEV (reference sequence). CDR3 in DNA: TGTGCCAGCGGACCCCCGTACACCACAGGGTTGGGTGAAGCTTTCTTT. Protein product: CASGPPYTTGLGEAFF.